This TCR beta chain emerged from a study of cytomegalovirus exposure and HLA in healthy donors. Overall study findings and caveats: Some TCR beta chains (roughly 150 of them) were listed as cytomegalovirus-associated.

For this clone: The antigen is undetermined.

Primers for the PCR totalled 60 Vbeta and 13 Jbeta. Measured with immunoSEQ multiplex PCR; TCRdb has only the in-frame clones, and not every one. The repertoire holds approximately 200,000 clones, with 85% to 90% as singletons. Germline CDR1 reads LNHDA; CDR2 reads SQIVND (reference sequence). V lost 8 bases to trimming and J lost 5 bases, with 16 bases between them. The CDR3 totals 14 residues. The sequence was obtained from a human donor in good health. Sequenced input: PBMCs. The genes are TRBV19 and TRBJ1-5, with D tentatively TRBD1 (5 bases). Here the CDR3 reads CASCGEGAYQPQHF. The CDR3 region has the DNA TGTGCCAGTTGCGGGGAAGGGGCCTATCAGCCCCAGCATTTT.